Below, 22 T cell receptor beta chains from the same sample are listed, as sequenced in a study of CD8 T cells in Susac syndrome. RNA was extracted with the RNeasy kit, and a quantity of roughly 0.5 to 1 ug was reverse transcribed using random hexamers. MiXCR, run by TCRdb on the immunoSEQ multiplex PCR reads, gives a single entry per CDR3 protein. The data show roughly 300,000 distinct CDR3 sequences, approximately 84% seen once. The sample consisted of CD8+ T cells from PBMCs. Source of these receptors: a human donor with multiple sclerosis.

The CDR3 protein is CASSQEVDEQFF. As DNA, the CDR3 is TGTGCCAGCAGCCAAGAGGTCGATGAGCAGTTCTTC. The genes are TRBV4-2 and TRBJ2-1; D unresolved. The length of the CDR3 is 12 residues. Deletions cut 0 bases from V and 8 bases from J, with 5 bases between. Germline assignment: CDR1 LGHNA and CDR2 YNFKEQ.

V usage is TRBV27 and J usage is TRBJ2-7; D is undetermined. CDR1 is MNHEY and CDR2 is SMNVEV in the germline V gene (reference sequence). The CDR3 has 14 amino acids. Trimming took off 5 bases at V and 4 bases at J, with 15 bases between the two ends. The CDR3 DNA is TGTGCCAGCAGTGTGAATCACAGAGCTTACGAGCAGTACTTC. Translating it yields CASSVNHRAYEQYF.

The chain combines TRBV12-3 or TRBV12-4 with TRBJ2-7; 8 bases map to TRBD2. J gave up 6 bases and V 3 bases, and 7 bases lay outside the gene matches. The CDR3 runs 14 residues. CDR3 in DNA: TGTGCCAGCAGTTTCGGGGGGGGCCCAGGCGAGCAGTACTTC. Residues: CASSFGGGPGEQYF.

The chain has TRBV20-1 and TRBJ2-3; 11 positions agree with TRBD2. Losses at the gene ends were 3 bases for V and 1 base for J; bases not matched to a gene: 9. This CDR3 region has 17 residues. Per germline, CDR1 DFQATT and CDR2 SNEGSKA (reference sequence). Written as DNA, the CDR3 is TGCAGTGCTAGTGGTCTAGCGGGAGGAATAGGCACAGATACGCAGTATTTT. Encoded protein: CSASGLAGGIGTDTQYF.

V usage is TRBV30 and J usage is TRBJ1-1; D gene unclear. From germline, CDR1 is GTSNPN and CDR2 SVGIG (reference sequence). V was trimmed by 1 base and J by 8 bases, leaving 8 bases between them. CDR3 length equals 11 residues. CDR3 bases: TGTGCCTGGAGTGGAGCGGGGGAAGCTTTCTTT. Translation: CAWSGAGEAFF.

This clonotype was observed a single time. The chain employs TRBV5-5 and TRBJ2-3; D might be TRBD1 or TRBD2, each matching 7 bases. Germline CDR1 reads SGHKS; CDR2 reads YYEKEE (reference sequence). This CDR3 has 14 residues. Trimming stripped 4 bases from V and 4 bases from J, with 13 bases between. DNA of the CDR3: TGTGCCAGCAGCGGGGGAGGGGGCCCAGATACGCAGTATTTT. Encoded protein: CASSGGGGPDTQYF.

V usage is TRBV12-3 or TRBV12-4 and J usage is TRBJ2-1, with D perhaps TRBD1 (5 bases). V gave up 7 bases and J gave up 6 bases, with 19 bases separating them. The CDR3 runs to 15 residues. The CDR3 protein is CASTVHSGQTNEQFF. CDR3 DNA sequence: TGTGCCAGCACGGTCCACTCCGGACAAACCAATGAGCAGTTCTTC.

This clonotype was detected only once. V and J are TRBV7-8 and TRBJ2-2; tentatively, D is TRBD2 (6 bases). Germline CDR1 is SGHVS and CDR2 is FQNEAQ. Trimming cost V 1 base and J 7 bases, with 19 bases left between them. The CDR3 is 17 residues long. CDR3 DNA: TGTGCCAGCAGCTTAGAAGTAACGGGAGAATGGGTCGGGGAGCTGTTTTTT. Its protein product is CASSLEVTGEWVGELFF.

The chain couples TRBV6-5 to TRBJ2-1; D unresolved. Germline loops: CDR1 MNHEY, CDR2 SVGAGI. Trimming stripped 1 base from V and 5 bases from J, with 6 bases between. The CDR3 spans 13 residues. In nucleotides, the CDR3 is TGTGCCAGCAGTTACTTTGGGGACAATGAGCAGTTCTTC. Protein sequence: CASSYFGDNEQFF.

The genes are TRBV20-1 and TRBJ1-5; D is ambiguous. Germline V gives CDR1 DFQATT, CDR2 SNEGSKA (reference sequence). This CDR3 is 14 amino acids long. With 0 bases removed from V and 1 base from J, the gap between germline ends came to 7 bases. This CDR3 reads CSARDKASNQPQHF. CDR3 nucleotide sequence: TGCAGTGCTAGAGATAAGGCCAGCAATCAGCCCCAGCATTTT.

In this sample, this clonotype turned up once. The rearrangement links TRBV28 to TRBJ2-3; 8 positions match TRBD2. The germline CDR1 and CDR2 sequences are MDHEN and SYDVKM. V shed 6 bases and J 3 bases; nucleotides not matched to a gene: 11. The CDR3 has 16 amino acids. DNA of the CDR3: TGTGCCAGCAGCCGGCCGGGGGGGGGATGGACAGATACGCAGTATTTT. This translates into CASSRPGGGWTDTQYF. The whole variable domain, filled in from reference TRBV28 and TRBJ2-3, reads DVKVTQSSRYLVKRTGEKVFLECVQDMDHENMFWYRQDPGLGLRLIYFSYDVKMKEKGDIPEGYSVSREKKERFSLILESASTNQTSMYLCASSRPGGGWTDTQYFGPGTRLTVL.

The rearrangement joins TRBV2 to TRBJ1-5; 7 bases map to TRBD1. J gave up 0 bases and V 8 bases, and 7 bases lay outside the gene matches. Germline CDR1 reads SNHLY; CDR2 reads FYNNEI. The CDR3 has 15 amino acids. CDR3 residues: CASWDSSSSNQPQHF. Written as DNA, the CDR3 is TGTGCCAGCTGGGACAGTTCATCTAGCAATCAGCCCCAGCATTTT. Full variable domain (outside the CDR3, taken from reference TRBV2 and TRBJ1-5): EPEVTQTPSHQVTQMGQEVILRCVPISNHLYFYWYRQILGQKVEFLVSFYNNEISEKSEIFDDQFSVERPDGSNFTLKIRSTKLEDSAMYFCASWDSSSSNQPQHFGDGTRLSIL.

The chain is built from TRBV24-1 and TRBJ2-1, with 7 bases aligning to TRBD1. The CDR3 spans 16 residues. Trimming cost V 9 bases and J 4 bases; bases outside gene matches: 14. Germline-derived CDR1 and CDR2 are KGHDR and SFDVKD. CDR3 protein: CATQTYRDSPYNEQFF. The DNA for the CDR3 is TGTGCCACCCAGACCTACCGGGACAGTCCGTACAATGAGCAGTTCTTC.

This sequence joins TRBV19 and TRBJ1-1; D gene ambiguous. The CDR3 extends over 15 amino acids. Germline CDR1 and CDR2: LNHDA and SQIVND (reference sequence). With 10 bases removed from V and 0 bases from J, the gap between germline ends came to 18 bases. The CDR3 spells CAIPSHPGLNTEAFF. In DNA, the CDR3 is TGTGCCATCCCTTCCCACCCGGGGTTGAACACTGAAGCTTTCTTT.

The V and J genes are TRBV28 and TRBJ1-2; D gene uncertain. V lost 5 bases to trimming and J lost 8 bases, with 12 bases between them. Germline loops: CDR1 MDHEN, CDR2 SYDVKM. This CDR3 comprises 12 residues. As DNA, the CDR3 is TGTGCCAGCAGTACTGCTCCTGGGGGCTACACCTTC. The encoded protein is CASSTAPGGYTF.

This clonotype has a handful of counts. This chain connects TRBV12-5 to TRBJ1-1; D possibly corresponds to TRBD1 (5 bases). From germline, CDR1 is LGHNT and CDR2 FRNRAP. Trimming stripped 0 bases from V and 1 base from J, with 12 bases between. The CDR3 extends over 16 amino acids. The chain's CDR3 is CASGLVRGRGNTEAFF. DNA of the CDR3: TGTGCTAGTGGTTTGGTACGGGGGAGGGGGAACACTGAAGCTTTCTTT.

The chain recombines TRBV9 with TRBJ1-1; 7 positions agree with TRBD1. Looked up from germline, CDR1 is SGDLS and CDR2 is YYNGEE. The trim removed 3 bases at V and 11 bases at J, leaving 10 bases unmatched. The CDR3 covers 13 residues. DNA of the CDR3: TGTGCCAGCAGCGCGGGACAGCCACCCGACGCTTTCTTT. It yields the protein CASSAGQPPDAFF.

V gene TRBV27 combines with J gene TRBJ2-1, with D possibly TRBD2 on 6 matching bases. With 6 bases removed from V and 5 bases from J, the gap between germline ends came to 14 bases. The CDR3 sequence is 14 residues long. CDR1 and CDR2 (germline): MNHEY, SMNVEV (reference sequence). The CDR3 protein is CASRTAGSHNEQFF. As DNA, the CDR3 is TGTGCCAGCAGAACGGCGGGAAGCCACAATGAGCAGTTCTTC.

V usage is TRBV4-1 and J usage is TRBJ2-7; possibly TRBD2 for D (5 bases). V was shortened by 3 bases and J by 6 bases, with 12 bases between the two germline ends. Per the germline V gene, CDR1 is MGHRA and CDR2 is YSYEKL. The CDR3 runs to 13 residues. The CDR3 DNA sequence: TGCGCCAGCAGCCACGAGGGCGCCGCCGAGCAGTACTTC. Protein: CASSHEGAAEQYF.

The CDR3 spells CASSTRTGIGQTETQYF. The CDR3 nucleotides read TGTGCCAGCAGTACCCGGACAGGGATCGGTCAGACAGAGACCCAGTACTTC. The V call is TRBV27, the J call TRBJ2-5; TRBD1 agrees at 8 bases. The CDR3 is made up of 17 amino acids. The J segment lost 4 bases and the V segment lost 5 bases, leaving 15 bases of the junction unmatched. Germline CDR1 and CDR2: MNHEY and SMNVEV (reference sequence).

The chain combines TRBV18 with TRBJ2-2, with 11 bases lining up with TRBD2. Germline CDR1 KGHSH, CDR2 LQKENI. V shed 8 bases and J 5 bases; nucleotides not matched to a gene: 22. The CDR3 runs to 20 residues. The CDR3 DNA reads as TGTGCCAGCCCTGCCACGGGGAGGACTAGCGGGTCTATCCCGACCGGGGAGCTGTTTTTT. This encodes CASPATGRTSGSIPTGELFF.

CDR3 region: CASSQKPTSNYEQYF. The CDR3 DNA is TGTGCCAGCAGTCAAAAACCGACTAGCAACTACGAGCAGTACTTC. The chain carries TRBV27 and TRBJ2-7; 7 nucleotides align to TRBD2. From germline, CDR1 is MNHEY and CDR2 SMNVEV (reference sequence). V lost 5 bases and J lost 3; bases outside the gene matches: 10. The CDR3 consists of 15 residues.